This T cell receptor (beta chain) was obtained from a study of T cell changes during pregnancy in multiple sclerosis. Produced via immunoSEQ multiplex PCR; TCRdb's table is partial and in-frame only. The table lists around 49,000 clones, roughly 94% of them singletons. Germline V lookup: CDR1 SGHTA, CDR2 FQGNSA. The CDR3 totals 19 residues. V was clipped by 1 base and J by 8 bases; unmatched bases: 16. The sample in question was CD8+ T cells from peripheral blood mononuclear cells, obtained in the first trimester of pregnancy. The sequence was collected from a female donor with multiple sclerosis, enrolled in a pregnancy study. The chain carries TRBV7-2 and TRBJ2-1, with 11 bases identical to TRBD2. The CDR3 sequence is CASSLEVASGGTPKYEQFF. Here the CDR3 DNA reads TGTGCCAGCAGCTTAGAGGTGGCTAGCGGGGGGACCCCCAAATATGAGCAGTTCTTC.